This record looks at one TCR beta chain sequence and its context. This sample was included in a study of metastatic and nonmetastatic thyroid tumors. Study overall: Comparative analysis of repertoires was undertaken across blood and tumor or nodule tissue obtained from malignant and benign thyroid patients.

No patient had received any treatment before thyroid surgery. Authors' analysis steps: The authors used CDR3 differences across clinicopathological groups to build a distant-metastasis classifier for papillary thyroid cancer. MiXCR reprocessed the PCR reads for TCRdb. None of the V and J calls come from the authors' own analysis; TCRdb made them. The top ten hold 3.5% to 4.5% of the sample, which has about 49,000 clones, 20% to 25% seen once. Germline loops: CDR1 KGHSY, CDR2 FQNENV. The CDR3 runs 19 residues. The ends were cut back, 7 bases at V and 1 base at J, with 28 bases in the middle. The specimen was blood. The TCR was taken from a female donor with papillary thyroid cancer or a benign thyroid nodule (not recorded which). Some clones in this sample may be carry-over from other donors' samples. The V and J genes are TRBV16 and TRBJ1-1; D unresolved. Here the CDR3 DNA reads TGTGCCAGCATCCCCCGCAGTGCATTAGGCCAGCCTTCGAACACTGAAGCTTTCTTT. The encoded protein is CASIPRSALGQPSNTEAFF.